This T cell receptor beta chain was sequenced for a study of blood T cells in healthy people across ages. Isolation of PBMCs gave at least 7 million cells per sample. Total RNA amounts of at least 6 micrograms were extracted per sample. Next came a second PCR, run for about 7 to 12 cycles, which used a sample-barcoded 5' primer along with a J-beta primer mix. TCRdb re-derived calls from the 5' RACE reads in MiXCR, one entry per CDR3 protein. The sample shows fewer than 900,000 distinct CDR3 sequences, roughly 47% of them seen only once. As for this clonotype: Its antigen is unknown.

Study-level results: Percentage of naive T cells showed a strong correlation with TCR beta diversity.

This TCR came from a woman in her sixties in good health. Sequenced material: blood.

This chain's CDR3 is CATSDLSGTGEEPQHF. DNA of the CDR3: TGTGCCACCAGTGATTTGTCGGGGACAGGGGAAGAACCCCAGCATTTT. V usage is TRBV24-1 and J usage is TRBJ1-5, with 10 bases identical to TRBD1. CDR1 and CDR2 (germline): KGHDR, SFDVKD. With 0 bases clipped from V and 10 bases from J, the junction kept 8 bases outside the gene matches. The CDR3 is 16 amino acids.